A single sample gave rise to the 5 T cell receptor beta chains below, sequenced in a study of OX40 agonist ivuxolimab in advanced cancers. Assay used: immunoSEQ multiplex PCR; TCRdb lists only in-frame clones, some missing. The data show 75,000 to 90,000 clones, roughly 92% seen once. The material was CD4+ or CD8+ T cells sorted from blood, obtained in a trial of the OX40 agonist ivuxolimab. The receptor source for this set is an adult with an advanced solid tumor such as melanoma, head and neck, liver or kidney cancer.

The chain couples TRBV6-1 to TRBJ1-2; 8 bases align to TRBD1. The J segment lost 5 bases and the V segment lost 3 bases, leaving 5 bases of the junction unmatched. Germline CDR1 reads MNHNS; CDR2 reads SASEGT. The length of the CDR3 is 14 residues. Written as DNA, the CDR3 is TGTGCCAGCAGTGAGGTCAGGGGGCTTTATGGCTACACCTTC. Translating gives CASSEVRGLYGYTF.

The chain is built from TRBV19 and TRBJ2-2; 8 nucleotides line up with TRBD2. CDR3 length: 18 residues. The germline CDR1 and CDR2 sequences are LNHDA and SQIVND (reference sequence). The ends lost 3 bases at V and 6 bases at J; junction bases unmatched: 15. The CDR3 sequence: CASSIRPQRGPSAGELFF. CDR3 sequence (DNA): TGTGCCAGTAGTATCAGGCCCCAGCGGGGGCCCTCCGCCGGGGAGCTGTTTTTT.

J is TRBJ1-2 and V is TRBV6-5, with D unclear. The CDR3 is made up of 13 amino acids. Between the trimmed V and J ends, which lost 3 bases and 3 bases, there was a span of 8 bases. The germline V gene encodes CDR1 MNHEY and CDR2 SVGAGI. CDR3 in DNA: TGTGCCAGCAGTTATAAACGGTACTATGGCTACACCTTC. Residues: CASSYKRYYGYTF.

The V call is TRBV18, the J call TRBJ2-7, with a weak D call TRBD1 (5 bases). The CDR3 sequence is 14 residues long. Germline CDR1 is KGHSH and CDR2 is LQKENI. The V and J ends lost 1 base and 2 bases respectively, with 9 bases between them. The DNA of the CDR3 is TGTGCCAGCTCACCACGTGACAGTCCCTACGAGCAGTACTTC. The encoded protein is CASSPRDSPYEQYF. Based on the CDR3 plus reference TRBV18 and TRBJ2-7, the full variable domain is NAGVMQNPRHLVRRRGQEARLRCSPMKGHSHVYWYRQLPEEGLKFMVYLQKENIIDESGMPKERFSAEFPKEGPSILRIQQVVRGDSAAYFCASSPRDSPYEQYFGPGTRLTVT.

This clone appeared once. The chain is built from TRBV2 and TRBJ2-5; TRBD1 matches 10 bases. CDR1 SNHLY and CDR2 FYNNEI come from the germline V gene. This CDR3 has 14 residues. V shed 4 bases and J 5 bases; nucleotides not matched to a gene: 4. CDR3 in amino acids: CASSGDRGRETQYF. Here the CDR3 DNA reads TGTGCCAGCAGTGGGGACAGGGGACGGGAGACCCAGTACTTC.